One and the same sample provided the 19 T cell receptor beta chains below, sequenced in a study of T cell repertoires in cytomegalovirus infection. These TCRs' antigens remain unknown. TCRdb reprocessed the reads via MiXCR and lists one record per CDR3 protein. The data hold hundreds of thousands of distinct CDR3 sequences, with about two fifths observed a single time. The specimen was cultured PBMCs, collected from culture after CMV antigen stimulation. Source of these receptors: a human donor in good health (CMV status not recorded). Some clones in this sample may be carry-over from other donors' samples.

This chain links TRBV19 with TRBJ2-1; 8 bases map to TRBD2. Germline V CDR1 and CDR2: LNHDA, SQIVND (reference sequence). The junction had 19 bases not matched to a gene; V was cut back by 7 bases and J by 8 bases. The CDR3 spans 17 residues. CDR3 nucleotide sequence: TGTGCCAGTACCGAGACCCGGCGGGGGGCGGGATTTCATGAGCAGTTCTTC. Encoded protein: CASTETRRGAGFHEQFF.

This clonotype was seen only a few times. The chain combines TRBV5-1 with TRBJ2-3, with D tentatively TRBD2 (5 bases). CDR3 length equals 13 residues. The germline V gene encodes CDR1 SGHRS and CDR2 YFSETQ. V lost 4 bases and J 5 bases, leaving 11 bases between the germline ends. The CDR3 is CASSPWSGDTQYF. As DNA, the CDR3 is TGCGCCAGCAGCCCCTGGAGCGGAGATACGCAGTATTTT.

This clonotype was counted at least ten times. The rearrangement links TRBV7-2 to TRBJ2-3; 7 nucleotides align to TRBD1. CDR3 length: 14 residues. V lost 6 bases, J lost 4 bases, and 7 bases stayed unmatched. The germline V gene encodes CDR1 SGHTA and CDR2 FQGNSA. The CDR3 is CASRTGIGADTQYF. CDR3 in DNA: TGTGCCAGCAGGACAGGGATAGGAGCAGATACGCAGTATTTT. Together with reference TRBV7-2 and TRBJ2-3, the CDR3 gives the full variable domain: GAGVSQSPSNKVTEKGKDVELRCDPISGHTALYWYRQSLGQGLEFLIYFQGNSAPDKSGLPSDRFSAERTGGSVSTLTIQRTQQEDSAVYLCASRTGIGADTQYFGPGTRLTVL.

As DNA, the CDR3 is TGTGCCAGCAGCTCCCTTCGAACTAGTAGGTACAATGAGCAGTTCTTC. It yields the protein CASSSLRTSRYNEQFF. The chain couples TRBV7-9 to TRBJ2-1; a possible D gene is TRBD2 (5 bases). Germline V lookup: CDR1 SEHNR, CDR2 FQNEAQ (reference sequence). The CDR3 is 16 residues long. V was trimmed by 4 bases and J by 4 bases, leaving 17 bases between them.

V is TRBV10-3 and J is TRBJ2-7; D perhaps matches TRBD2 (7 bases). Germline CDR1 reads ENHRY; CDR2 reads SYGVKD. This CDR3 has 17 amino acids. V was cut by 6 bases and J by 3 bases, with 24 bases left in between. The CDR3 reads CAISRDTPRAGLYEQYF. CDR3 in DNA: TGTGCCATCAGCCGGGACACCCCTCGAGCGGGGCTCTACGAGCAGTACTTC.

The V call is TRBV10-3, the J call TRBJ2-1, with TRBD1 matching over 8 bases. V was clipped by 6 bases and J by 3 bases; unmatched bases: 13. CDR1 and CDR2 from the germline V gene are ENHRY and SYGVKD. The CDR3 spans 17 residues. Here the CDR3 reads CAIRADRTGRFYNEQFF. The CDR3 DNA reads as TGTGCCATCAGGGCAGACCGGACAGGGAGATTCTACAATGAGCAGTTCTTC.

This sequence joins TRBV4-2 and TRBJ2-3, with 16 bases that match TRBD2. From germline, CDR1 is LGHNA and CDR2 YNFKEQ. V shed 4 bases and J 5 bases; nucleotides not matched to a gene: 9. This CDR3 region has 18 residues. The CDR3: CASSLGTSGGGVRDTQYF. The CDR3, as DNA: TGTGCCAGCAGCCTCGGGACTAGCGGGGGGGGGGTGAGAGATACGCAGTATTTT.

V gene TRBV7-2 combines with J gene TRBJ2-1; D assignment may be TRBD1 or TRBD2 (6 bases each). The V end was cut by 6 bases, the J end by 7 bases, with 13 bases between. The CDR3 is 13 residues long. The V gene's germline CDR1 is SGHTA and CDR2 FQGNSA. The CDR3 loop is CASRKTGRNEQFF. The DNA of the CDR3 is TGTGCCAGCAGGAAAACAGGGAGGAATGAGCAGTTCTTC.

V and J are TRBV7-2 and TRBJ2-1; 10 positions agree with TRBD2. The CDR3 is made up of 19 amino acids. The V segment lost 3 bases and the J segment 2 bases; nucleotides outside the gene matches: 13. The germline CDR1 and CDR2 sequences are SGHTA and FQGNSA. The CDR3 DNA is TGTGCCAGCAGCTTTAAGTGGGGACTAGCGCCTCTAACCTACAATGAGCAGTTCTTC. This encodes CASSFKWGLAPLTYNEQFF.

This clonotype turned up a few times. This rearrangement joins TRBV2 to TRBJ1-6, with D unresolved. V was trimmed by 2 bases and J by 10 bases, leaving 9 bases between them. Germline V gene lookup returns CDR1 SNHLY and CDR2 FYNNEI. The CDR3 has 13 amino acids. The CDR3 is CASSELAASPLHF. The CDR3, as DNA: TGTGCCAGCAGTGAATTAGCCGCATCACCCCTCCACTTT. Combining the CDR3 with reference TRBV2 and TRBJ1-6 gives the whole variable domain EPEVTQTPSHQVTQMGQEVILRCVPISNHLYFYWYRQILGQKVEFLVSFYNNEISEKSEIFDDQFSVERPDGSNFTLKIRSTKLEDSAMYFCASSELAASPLHFGNGTRLTVT.

This chain connects TRBV20-1 to TRBJ2-1; the D call may be TRBD1 or TRBD2 (5 bases each). The CDR3 is made up of 12 amino acids. Germline-derived CDR1 and CDR2 are DFQATT and SNEGSKA (reference sequence). Trimming removed 5 bases from V and 8 bases from J, with 13 bases in between. In DNA form, the CDR3 reads TGCAGTGCTCCCGGGGCCTGGGATGAGCAGTTCTTC. This codes for CSAPGAWDEQFF.

The chain joins TRBV7-3 to TRBJ2-5, with D possibly matching TRBD2 (6 bases). CDR1 is SGHTA and CDR2 is FQGTGA in the germline V gene. The CDR3 is 16 amino acids. Trimming shortened V by 0 bases and J by 5 bases, and 16 bases separated the two germline ends. The CDR3 coding sequence is TGTGCCAGCAGCTTAACTAGCGGTAAGAGTGTGGAGACCCAGTACTTC. Protein: CASSLTSGKSVETQYF.

The chain uses TRBV7-6 and TRBJ1-1; D call uncertain. V lost 1 base and J 6 bases, leaving 6 bases between the germline ends. Germline V gene lookup returns CDR1 SGHVS and CDR2 FNYEAQ. The CDR3 has 12 amino acids. The CDR3 region has the DNA TGTGCCAGCAGCTTAGAAGCTCCTGAAGCTTTCTTT. This encodes CASSLEAPEAFF.

CDR3 protein: CASRRGRGQETQYF. The CDR3 coding sequence is TGTGCCAGCAGGCGCGGGAGGGGACAAGAGACCCAGTACTTC. The genes are TRBV19 and TRBJ2-5; 9 bases align to TRBD2. Germline-derived CDR1 and CDR2 are LNHDA and SQIVND (reference sequence). There are 14 residues in the CDR3. V trimming: 9 bases; J trimming: 2 bases; junction bases outside the gene matches: 7.

The CDR3: CASSNPMNTEAFF. CDR3 bases: TGTGCCAGCAGCAACCCAATGAACACTGAAGCTTTCTTT. This chain links TRBV25-1 with TRBJ1-1; the D is unclear. V was trimmed by 6 bases and J by 0 bases, leaving 8 bases between them. Germline CDR1 reads MGHDK; CDR2 reads SYGVNS. There are 13 residues in the CDR3.

A few counts support this clonotype. The J gene is TRBJ1-2, the V gene TRBV7-9; the D gene is possibly TRBD1 (6 bases). This CDR3 contains 15 residues. V was pared by 2 bases and J by 6 bases, with 16 bases between. CDR1 and CDR2 (germline): SEHNR, FQNEAQ (reference sequence). CDR3 nucleotides: TGTGCCAGCAGCTTATTCCTCGTCGGGGGCGATGGCTACACCTTC. It yields the protein CASSLFLVGGDGYTF.

The chain has TRBV20-1 and TRBJ2-1; 12 bases agree with TRBD2. The junction had 6 bases not matched to a gene; V was cut back by 4 bases and J by 8 bases. In germline, CDR1 is DFQATT, CDR2 SNEGSKA (reference sequence). The CDR3 is 14 amino acids. The CDR3 sequence is CSATSGGAGDEQFF. In DNA form, the CDR3 reads TGCAGTGCTACTAGCGGGGGGGCCGGGGATGAGCAGTTCTTC.

This clonotype has just a few counts. The rearrangement uses TRBV12-3 or TRBV12-4 and TRBJ2-7, with D perhaps assigned TRBD1 or TRBD2 (6 bases each). The CDR3 covers 14 residues. V gave up 5 bases and J gave up 2 bases, with 13 bases separating them. In nucleotides, the CDR3 is TGTGCCAGCAGTATAGGGGGGCCCGCCTACGAGCAGTACTTC. Amino acids: CASSIGGPAYEQYF.

The V and J genes are TRBV6-1 and TRBJ2-6, with D hard to call. The V gene lost 5 bases and the J gene lost 0 bases, with 11 bases spanning the gap. There are 16 residues in the CDR3. From germline, CDR1 is MNHNS and CDR2 SASEGT. The CDR3 region is CASSRLPVSGANVLTF. The CDR3, as DNA: TGTGCCAGCAGTCGGCTACCCGTCTCTGGGGCCAACGTCCTGACTTTC.